The TCR beta chain described here comes from a study of T cell responses to AZD1222 COVID-19 vaccine. Study observations and caveats: A reported finding is that nearly half of spike-specific TCRs target unmutated variant regions. The donors showed a predominance of white British ancestry and of females, with possible underestimation of clonal diversity. Sampling that yielded the repertoires occurred only after the peak T cell response. CD4 TCRs associated with vaccination spanned spike, dominating at 160-218 and 743-854.

CDR1 SGHDN and CDR2 FVKESK come from the germline V gene. Trimming left V 1 base short and J 12 bases short, with 15 bases between. The CDR3 totals 13 residues. Generated by immunoSEQ multiplex PCR, the TCRdb table keeps only in-frame clones and is missing some. The data show fewer than 150,000 clones, 88% seen once. With respect to this clone: The target antigen is unknown.

This rearrangement joins TRBV14 to TRBJ1-1, with D maybe TRBD1 (6 bases). The sequences come from peripheral blood, collected on day 0 of AZD1222 vaccination. This receptor was obtained from an adult in good health. DNA of the CDR3: TGTGCCAGCAGCCAAGCGGCGGGGGCCCTATCTTTCTTT. As protein: CASSQAAGALSFF. Using reference TRBV14 and TRBJ1-1 for the parts outside the CDR3, the full variable domain is EAGVTQFPSHSVIEKGQTVTLRCDPISGHDNLYWYRRVMGKEIKFLLHFVKESKQDESGMPNNRFLAERTGGTYSTLKVQPAELEDSGVYFCASSQAAGALSFFGQGTRLTVV.